The entry that follows covers one T cell receptor beta chain sequence. The antigen remains unidentified. This specimen belongs to a study of pediatric ulcerative colitis. The assay was run at survey level. Up to 500,000 reads were sequenced per sample. Method: immunoSEQ multiplex PCR; TCRdb's copy keeps in-frame clones and lacks some. This table holds 40,000 to 60,000 clones, under 80% found once. Study-wide results and limits: All ulcerative colitis patients, but no controls, carried two rectal clonotypes. Ulcerative colitis patients shared more blood-rectal clones than controls.

The germline V and J ends were trimmed by 3 bases and 0 bases, with 6 bases remaining between them. The CDR3 consists of 14 residues. Germline V gives CDR1 SGHVS, CDR2 FQNEAQ. The rectum was sampled with one to two pinch biopsies at colonoscopy. The J gene is TRBJ2-1, the V gene TRBV7-8; D unclear. Sample: gut tissue. The TCR originated in a girl between 10 and 17 years old with moderate ulcerative colitis. The DNA for the CDR3 is TGTGCCAGCAGCTTTTTCCGCTCCTACAATGAGCAGTTCTTC. The encoded protein is CASSFFRSYNEQFF.